The 14 T cell receptor beta chains reported below all come from one sample, sequenced in a study of blood T cell repertoires in COVID-19. Sequencing was performed with immunoSEQ multiplex PCR; in TCRdb, only in-frame clones are kept and a portion is missing. Among roughly 95,000 clones listed, roughly 86% were seen once. The sequenced sample consisted of peripheral blood. The receptors were sampled from a man aged 50-60 years with active or convalescent COVID-19.

This clone showed up just a few times. The CDR3 DNA sequence: TGTGCCAGCGCCTATGGAGACTATGGCTACACCTTC. This encodes CASAYGDYGYTF. This chain uses TRBV28 with TRBJ1-2; D unclear. Germline CDR1 reads MDHEN; CDR2 reads SYDVKM. CDR3 length: 12 residues. The V end lost 8 bases, the J end lost 3 bases, and 10 bases lay between the germline ends.

V is TRBV15 and J is TRBJ2-3; D ambiguous. Looked up from germline, CDR1 is LNHNV and CDR2 is YYDKDF (reference sequence). The V end was cut by 0 bases, the J end by 4 bases, with 5 bases between. This CDR3 contains 13 residues. The CDR3 loop reads CATSRDRPDTQYF. DNA of the CDR3: TGTGCCACCAGCAGAGATCGTCCAGATACGCAGTATTTT.

The chain recombines TRBV24-1 with TRBJ2-1; 9 bases are a match to TRBD2. CDR1 and CDR2 from the germline V gene are KGHDR and SFDVKD. The CDR3 extends over 18 amino acids. Trimming removed 1 base from V and 0 bases from J; junction bases left unmatched: 6. This CDR3 is CATSDLGLAGSSYNEQFF. The CDR3 DNA sequence: TGTGCCACCAGTGATTTAGGGCTAGCGGGGAGCTCCTACAATGAGCAGTTCTTC.

This chain joins TRBV18 and TRBJ1-1; D ambiguous. The ends were cut back, 2 bases at V and 1 base at J, with 8 bases in the middle. This CDR3 is 14 amino acids long. CDR1 and CDR2 from the germline V gene are KGHSH and LQKENI. CDR3 nucleotide sequence: TGTGCCAGCTCACCATTTACAGAGAACACTGAAGCTTTCTTT. Translation gives CASSPFTENTEAFF.

This chain joins TRBV25-1 and TRBJ1-1; no firm D call. CDR3 size: 13 residues. CDR1 MGHDK and CDR2 SYGVNS come from the germline V gene. The ends were cut back, 7 bases at V and 5 bases at J, with 14 bases in the middle. CDR3 in amino acids: CASTVREGTEAFF. The CDR3 DNA reads as TGTGCCAGCACCGTCCGGGAGGGAACTGAAGCTTTCTTT.

V usage is TRBV12-5 and J usage is TRBJ2-3, with D possibly matching TRBD1 (7 bases). Germline CDR1 and CDR2: LGHNT and FRNRAP. This CDR3 spans 14 amino acids. The V and J ends lost 5 bases and 4 bases respectively, with 13 bases between them. CDR3 DNA sequence: TGTGCTAGTGGTCCGCCAGGGGGGTCAGATACGCAGTATTTT. Encoded protein: CASGPPGGSDTQYF.

The chain couples TRBV5-1 to TRBJ2-2; perhaps TRBD2 as D (7 bases). Trimming cost V 4 bases and J 1 base, with 23 bases left between them. The CDR3 is 19 amino acids. Germline V CDR1 and CDR2: SGHRS, YFSETQ. The CDR3 is CASSPSPLAGAWNTGELFF. CDR3 nucleotide sequence: TGCGCCAGCAGCCCCTCCCCCCTCGCGGGGGCCTGGAACACCGGGGAGCTGTTTTTT. Complete variable domain (other parts from reference TRBV5-1 and TRBJ2-2): KAGVTQTPRYLIKTRGQQVTLSCSPISGHRSVSWYQQTPGQGLQFLFEYFSETQRNKGNFPGRFSGRQFSNSRSEMNVSTLELGDSALYLCASSPSPLAGAWNTGELFFGEGSRLTVL.

The chain employs TRBV10-3 and TRBJ2-3; D gene unclear. V was trimmed by 3 bases and J by 5 bases, leaving 3 bases between them. The germline CDR1 and CDR2 sequences are ENHRY and SYGVKD. The CDR3 loop spans 11 amino acids. CDR3 sequence reads: CAISDLDTQYF. CDR3 sequence (DNA): TGTGCCATCAGTGATCTAGATACGCAGTATTTT.

This rearrangement joins TRBV9 to TRBJ1-6, with D possibly TRBD1 on 5 matching bases. CDR1 SGDLS and CDR2 YYNGEE come from the germline V gene. The CDR3 consists of 14 residues. V was trimmed by 1 base and J by 14 bases, leaving 16 bases between them. The CDR3 nucleotides are TGTGCCAGCAGCGTATCGGACAAGCGGGAGGCCCTCCACTTT. Translation: CASSVSDKREALHF.

The chain is built from TRBV24-1 and TRBJ2-3; no reliable D call. This CDR3 is 15 amino acids long. Germline V gene lookup returns CDR1 KGHDR and CDR2 SFDVKD. V lost 0 bases and J lost 2, with 8 bases in between. The CDR3 loop reads CATSDLTEYTDTQYF. The DNA for the CDR3 is TGTGCCACCAGTGATTTGACAGAATACACAGATACGCAGTATTTT.

The rearrangement links TRBV24-1 to TRBJ2-5; the match to TRBD1 covers 8 bases. Germline CDR1 and CDR2: KGHDR and SFDVKD. CDR3 size: 15 residues. The J segment lost 5 bases and the V segment lost 2 bases, leaving 6 bases of the junction unmatched. The CDR3 here is CATSDSGQGRETQYF. The CDR3 nucleotides read TGTGCCACCAGTGATTCCGGACAGGGACGGGAGACCCAGTACTTC.

This chain joins TRBV10-3 and TRBJ1-1; 8 bases match TRBD1. Unmatched junction bases numbered 5, after V lost 2 bases and J lost 6 bases. Germline V lookup: CDR1 ENHRY, CDR2 SYGVKD. The CDR3 is 14 residues long. Here the CDR3 DNA reads TGTGCCATCAGTGAGGGGAGACAGGGGCCTGAAGCTTTCTTT. Translated: CAISEGRQGPEAFF.

The J gene is TRBJ2-3, the V gene TRBV6-6; a weak D match, TRBD1 (6 bases). V was shortened by 5 bases and J by 5 bases, with 14 bases between the two germline ends. From germline, CDR1 is MNHNY and CDR2 SVGAGI (reference sequence). This CDR3 contains 14 residues. The CDR3, as DNA: TGTGCCAGCAGTGACGGACAGTCAGGAGATACGCAGTATTTT. It encodes CASSDGQSGDTQYF.

This rearrangement joins TRBV4-1 to TRBJ1-2, with 8 bases fitting TRBD1. The CDR3 is 14 amino acids. The germline gives CDR1 MGHRA, CDR2 YSYEKL. Trimming cost V 0 bases and J 4 bases; bases outside gene matches: 1. The CDR3 nucleotides read TGCGCCAGCAGCCAAGAAACAGGGGGCTATGGCTACACCTTC. Its translation is CASSQETGGYGYTF.